This TCR beta chain was sequenced for a study of HIV-infected patients and healthy controls. Study-wide results and caveats: Size-matched repertoire data failed to replicate the apparent Gini index recovery after therapy in HIV-infected patients.

This clonotype is judged medium-sized (0.01 to 0.1%). The target antigen is unknown. Reverse transcription used approximately 500 ng RNA and constant-region primers for alpha and beta. Each of the alpha and beta chains got its own library through chain-specific third strand synthesis with indices. TCRdb reprocessed the 5' RACE reads via MiXCR and lists one record per CDR3 protein. The sample shows approximately 8,500 distinct CDR3 sequences, 5% to 6.5% of them seen only once. Whole blood was used without fractionation, so all unsorted peripheral T cells were included. Germline CDR1 and CDR2: SQVTM and ANQGSEA. Deletions cut 7 bases from V and 1 base from J, with 9 bases between. The CDR3 sequence is 12 residues long.

This TCR derives from an adult with HIV infection. The V gene is TRBV29-1, the J gene TRBJ2-3, with D hard to call. This specimen was blood, taken before antiretroviral therapy. CDR3 residues: CSGDGGTDTQYF. Written as DNA, the CDR3 is TGCAGCGGTGACGGAGGCACAGATACGCAGTATTTT.